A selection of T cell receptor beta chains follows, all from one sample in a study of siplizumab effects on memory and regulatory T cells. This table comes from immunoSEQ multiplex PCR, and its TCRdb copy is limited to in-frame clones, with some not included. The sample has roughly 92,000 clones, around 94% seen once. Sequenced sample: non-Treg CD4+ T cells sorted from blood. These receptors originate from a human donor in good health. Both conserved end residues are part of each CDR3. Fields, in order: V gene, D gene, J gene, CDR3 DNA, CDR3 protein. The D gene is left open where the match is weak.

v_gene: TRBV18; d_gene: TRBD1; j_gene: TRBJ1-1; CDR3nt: TGTGCCAGCTCACCTAAACAGGGGCAGGGCACTGAAGCTTTCTTT; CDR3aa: CASSPKQGQGTEAFF
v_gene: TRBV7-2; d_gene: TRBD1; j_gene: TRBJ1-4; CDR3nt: TGTGCCAGCAGCCCGTATTCCGGGACAGGGAGTGAAAAACTGTTTTTT; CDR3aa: CASSPYSGTGSEKLFF
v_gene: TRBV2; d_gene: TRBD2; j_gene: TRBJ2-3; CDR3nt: TGTGCCAGCGAGGGCGGACTAGTCGCCCCCACAGATACGCAGTATTTT; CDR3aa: CASEGGLVAPTDTQYF
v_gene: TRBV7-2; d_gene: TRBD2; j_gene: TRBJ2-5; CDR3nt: TGTGCCAGCAGCTCCACTAGCGCCGAAGAGACCCAGTACTTC; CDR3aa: CASSSTSAEETQYF
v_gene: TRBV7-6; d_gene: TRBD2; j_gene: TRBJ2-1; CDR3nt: TGTGCCAGCAGCTTAGAAGCGGGGGGGCGAGAGCAGTTCTTC; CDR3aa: CASSLEAGGREQFF
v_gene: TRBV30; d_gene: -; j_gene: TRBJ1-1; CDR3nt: TGTGCCTGGAGGTCCTCCCCGGTGGGCACTGAAGCTTTCTTT; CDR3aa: CAWRSSPVGTEAFF
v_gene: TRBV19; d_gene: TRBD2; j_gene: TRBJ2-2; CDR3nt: TGTGCCAGTACCCCGCGGGGGGGATCCTACACCGGGGAGCTGTTTTTT; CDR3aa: CASTPRGGSYTGELFF
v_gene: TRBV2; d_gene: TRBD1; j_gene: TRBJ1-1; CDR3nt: TGTGCCAGCACCAAAGACAGGGGGGGGAACACTGAAGCTTTCTTT; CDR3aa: CASTKDRGGNTEAFF
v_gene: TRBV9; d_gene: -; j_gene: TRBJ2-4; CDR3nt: TGTGCCAGCAGCGTAGAAGGAACGGGAAACATTCAGTACTTC; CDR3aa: CASSVEGTGNIQYF
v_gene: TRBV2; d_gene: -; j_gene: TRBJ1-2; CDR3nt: TGTGCCAGCAGTGCAGGGGCGGGTGGCTACACCTTC; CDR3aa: CASSAGAGGYTF
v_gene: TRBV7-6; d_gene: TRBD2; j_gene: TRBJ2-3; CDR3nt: TGTGCCAGCAGCTTAGGAGGCGGGGGGAGCACAGATACGCAGTATTTT; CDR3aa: CASSLGGGGSTDTQYF
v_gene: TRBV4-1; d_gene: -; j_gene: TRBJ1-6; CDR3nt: TGCGCCAGCAGCCAAGAGTTGGGGTGGAACTCACCCCTCCACTTT; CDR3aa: CASSQELGWNSPLHF
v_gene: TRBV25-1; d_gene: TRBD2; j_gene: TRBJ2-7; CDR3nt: TGTGCTGTTCGGGCTAGCGGGAGCTACGAGCAGTACTTC; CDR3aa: CAVRASGSYEQYF
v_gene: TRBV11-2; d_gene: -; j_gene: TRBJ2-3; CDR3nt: TGTGCCAGCAGCTTAGATAGGGGCCCCACAGATACGCAGTATTTT; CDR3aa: CASSLDRGPTDTQYF
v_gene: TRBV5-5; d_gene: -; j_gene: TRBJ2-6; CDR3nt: TGTGCCAGCAGCTTGGACCCAGGGTCTGGGGCCAACGTCCTGACTTTC; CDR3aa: CASSLDPGSGANVLTF
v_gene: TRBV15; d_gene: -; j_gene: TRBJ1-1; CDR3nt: TGTGCCACCAGCAGAGGACAGCTAAACACTGAAGCTTTCTTT; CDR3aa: CATSRGQLNTEAFF